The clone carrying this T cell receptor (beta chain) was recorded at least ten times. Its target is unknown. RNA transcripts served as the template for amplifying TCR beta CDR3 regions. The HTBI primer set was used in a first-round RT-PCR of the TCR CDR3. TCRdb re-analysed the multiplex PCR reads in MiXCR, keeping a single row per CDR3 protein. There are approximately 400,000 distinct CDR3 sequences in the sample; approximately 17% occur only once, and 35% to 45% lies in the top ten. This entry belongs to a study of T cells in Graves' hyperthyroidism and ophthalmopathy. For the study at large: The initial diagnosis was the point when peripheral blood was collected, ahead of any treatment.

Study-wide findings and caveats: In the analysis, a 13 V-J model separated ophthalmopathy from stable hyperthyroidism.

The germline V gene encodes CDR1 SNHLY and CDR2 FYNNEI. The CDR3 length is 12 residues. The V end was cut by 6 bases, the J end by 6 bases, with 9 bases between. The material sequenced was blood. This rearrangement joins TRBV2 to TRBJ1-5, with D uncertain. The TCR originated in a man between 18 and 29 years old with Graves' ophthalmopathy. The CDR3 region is CASSRQGQPQHF. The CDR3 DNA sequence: TGTGCCAGCAGCCGACAAGGTCAGCCCCAGCATTTT.